This entry lists 19 T cell receptor beta chains sequenced from one sample in a study of breast tumors, draining lymph nodes, adjacent tissues (dated by TCRdb to 2016 to 2017). To prepare the library, multiplex PCR was applied. Instrument on record: Illumina HiSeq 2000. The public reads were reanalyzed by TCRdb: fastp trimming at Q25, MiXCR alignment, in-frame beta chains only. Each CDR3 protein gets just one entry, which takes the most common genes and DNA from the rows behind it. The sample table lists about 130,000 distinct CDR3 sequences, approximately 20% of them with a count of one. Around 3.5% of the sample lies in the top ten. The lymph node samples were taken from the axillary draining lymph nodes of breast cancer patients. The specimen was axillary lymph node tissue. The source of these receptors is a female donor with breast cancer. Some clones in this sample may be carry-over from other donors' samples.

This clonotype was counted ten times or more. V is TRBV20-1 and J is TRBJ2-1; 13 positions agree with TRBD2. There are 15 residues in the CDR3. Per the germline V gene, CDR1 is DFQATT and CDR2 is SNEGSKA (reference sequence). Losses at the gene ends were 3 bases for V and 7 bases for J; bases not matched to a gene: 6. CDR3 sequence: CSARETSGRENEQFF. CDR3 DNA sequence: TGCAGTGCTAGGGAAACTAGCGGGAGGGAAAATGAGCAGTTCTTC.

This clonotype was counted at least ten times. The chain joins TRBV6-1 to TRBJ2-1; weak D call: TRBD2 (6 bases). Germline assignment: CDR1 MNHNS and CDR2 SASEGT. This CDR3 has 15 residues. V was trimmed by 6 bases and J by 4 bases, leaving 16 bases between them. The CDR3 sequence is CASSEPTGLYNEQFF. The CDR3 DNA is TGTGCCAGCAGCGAGCCGACGGGACTTTACAATGAGCAGTTCTTC.

This clonotype was recorded at least ten times. The genes are TRBV11-2 and TRBJ2-7, with 8 bases aligning to TRBD2. The CDR3 runs 14 residues. Germline V gives CDR1 SGHAT, CDR2 FQNNGV. J was trimmed by 3 bases and V by 5 bases; bases with no gene match: 6. The DNA for the CDR3 is TGTGCCAGCAGCCAGAGCGGGAGCCGCTACGAGCAGTACTTC. Its translation is CASSQSGSRYEQYF.

This clonotype was seen more than once but under ten times. In DNA, the CDR3 is TGTGCCAGCAGACGGGGACTAGCGGGAGGGTTTAATGAGCAGTTCTTC. This encodes CASRRGLAGGFNEQFF. The chain couples TRBV6-2 or TRBV6-3 to TRBJ2-1; TRBD2 matches 16 bases. This CDR3 spans 16 amino acids. J lost 7 bases, V lost 6 bases, and 6 bases had no gene match. CDR1 is MNHEY, CDR2 SVGEGT, per germline.

This clonotype was detected many times. The chain links TRBV12-3 or TRBV12-4 to TRBJ1-5; TRBD1 is a possible D gene (5 bases). Trimming cost V 3 bases and J 2 bases, with 11 bases left between them. This CDR3 has 15 residues. The CDR3 DNA is TGTGCCAGCAGTTTGAACATAGGGGGCAATCAGCCCCAGCATTTT. Translation: CASSLNIGGNQPQHF.

The table lists this clonotype with many counts. The chain combines TRBV7-9 with TRBJ2-1; 7 nucleotides agree with TRBD1. The germline V gene encodes CDR1 SEHNR and CDR2 FQNEAQ (reference sequence). With V trimmed by 5 bases and J by 8 bases, 12 bases remained unmatched. This CDR3 comprises 15 residues. CDR3 nucleotide sequence: TGTGCCAGCAGCCCCTCCGGACAGGCGCGTGATGAGCAGTTCTTC. Translating gives CASSPSGQARDEQFF.

This clonotype showed up just a few times. Given a much more abundant clone one base away, this may be a read error. The V call is TRBV5-5, the J call TRBJ2-3; D is undetermined. Germline CDR1 is SGHKS and CDR2 is YYEKEE (reference sequence). The length of the CDR3 is 13 residues. This CDR3 reads CASSLIPTDTQCF. Written as DNA, the CDR3 is TGTGCCAGCAGCTTGATTCCCACAGATACGCAGTGTTTT.

In its sample, this clonotype was seen a few times. A much larger clonotype is one base distant, so this may be a read error. The final CDR3 position lacks the conserved phenylalanine or tryptophan, pointing to a likely read error. The rearrangement joins TRBV20-1 to TRBJ2-7; D may be TRBD1 (5 bases). The CDR3 is 11 amino acids. Trimming stripped 6 bases from V and 6 bases from J, with 12 bases between. Germline V gene sequence: CDR1 DFQATT, CDR2 SNEGSKA (reference sequence). In nucleotides, the CDR3 is TGCAGTGCCCAACAGGCCCCCGAGCAGTACCTC. Its protein is CSAQQAPEQYL.

Concerning this clonotype: A much larger clone lies one base from this, so it may be a read error. J is TRBJ1-4 and V is TRBV12-3 or TRBV12-4; D is undetermined. The CDR3 has 13 residues. Trimming pared 1 base from V and 8 bases from J, leaving 8 bases between. This CDR3 reads CASSLGGSEKLFF. The DNA for the CDR3 is TGTGCCAGCAGTTTAGGTGGGAGCGAAAAACTGTTTTTT.

This clonotype was recorded only once. The gene calls are TRBV20-1 and TRBJ2-7; 9 bases agree with TRBD2. With V trimmed by 6 bases and J by 3 bases, 15 bases remained unmatched. The CDR3 has 16 residues. Germline loops: CDR1 DFQATT, CDR2 SNEGSKA (reference sequence). The CDR3 is CSASSPLAGTLYEQYF. As DNA, the CDR3 is TGCAGTGCCAGCAGTCCGCTAGCGGGAACCCTCTACGAGCAGTACTTC.

This clonotype was recorded at least ten times. The gene calls are TRBV6-1 and TRBJ1-5; TRBD1 matches 9 bases. The CDR3 extends over 15 amino acids. V was pared by 7 bases and J by 1 base, with 5 bases of the junction left unmatched. Per the germline V gene, CDR1 is MNHNS and CDR2 is SASEGT. The CDR3, as DNA: TGTGCCAGCAATTACAGGGGGCGCAGCAATCAGCCCCAGCATTTT. Protein product: CASNYRGRSNQPQHF.

On this clonotype: Compared with germline, one end of the junction differs, possibly owing to a read error. The J gene is TRBJ2-1, the V gene TRBV7-2, with 10 bases fitting TRBD2. CDR1 SGHTA and CDR2 FQGNSA come from the germline V gene. This CDR3 comprises 14 residues. The CDR3 region has the DNA TGTGCCAGCAGCCTGACTAGCGGGTACAATGGGCAGTTCTTC. Protein sequence: CASSLTSGYNGQFF.

The CDR3 reads CASSREAYFLNYGYTF. CDR3 bases: TGTGCCAGCAGCCGGGAAGCTTATTTTTTAAACTATGGCTACACCTTC. The chain recombines TRBV11-2 with TRBJ1-2; the D is unclear. Trimming took off 5 bases at V and 2 bases at J, with 18 bases between the two ends. The CDR3 length is 16 residues. Germline lookup yields CDR1 SGHAT and CDR2 FQNNGV.

This clonotype was seen many times. The V gene is TRBV7-8, the J gene TRBJ1-4; D gene ambiguous. The length of the CDR3 is 14 residues. V was pared by 5 bases and J by 1 base, with 8 bases between. Germline loops: CDR1 SGHVS, CDR2 FQNEAQ. The CDR3 bases are TGTGCCAGCAGCATGTTGGAAACTAATGAAAAACTGTTTTTT. It codes for CASSMLETNEKLFF.

In regard to this clonotype: Being one base from a much bigger clone, this may be a read error. This chain uses TRBV5-4 with TRBJ2-5; D may match TRBD1 or TRBD2 (5 bases each). Germline assignment: CDR1 SGHNT and CDR2 YYREEE (reference sequence). CDR3 length equals 15 residues. The V gene lost 7 bases and the J gene lost 2 bases, with 18 bases spanning the gap. CDR3 protein: CASGVAGTRQETQYF. Written as DNA, the CDR3 is TGTGCCAGCGGCGTGGCCGGGACGAGGCAAGAGACCCAGTACTTC.

This clonotype has a handful of counts. This chain uses TRBV30 with TRBJ2-7; TRBD2 matches 7 bases. V shed 0 bases and J 0 bases; nucleotides not matched to a gene: 14. The germline V gene has CDR1 GTSNPN and CDR2 SVGIG (reference sequence). The CDR3 totals 18 residues. This chain's CDR3 is CAWSVPLGLGGFSYEQYF. The CDR3 DNA sequence: TGTGCCTGGAGTGTGCCCCTAGGACTGGGGGGGTTCTCCTACGAGCAGTACTTC.

This clonotype was seen ten or more times. The genes are TRBV18 and TRBJ2-7, with a weak D call TRBD1 (5 bases). Between the trimmed V and J ends, which lost 4 bases and 3 bases, there was a span of 10 bases. CDR1 is KGHSH and CDR2 is LQKENI in the germline V gene. This CDR3 is 13 amino acids long. CDR3 coding DNA: TGTGCCAGCTCACTCGGACATCGCTACGAGCAGTACTTC. Its translation is CASSLGHRYEQYF.

The chain couples TRBV28 to TRBJ2-2; TRBD1 matches 7 bases. Germline CDR1 reads MDHEN; CDR2 reads SYDVKM. CDR3 length: 15 residues. The V gene end was trimmed by 5 bases and the J gene end by 7 bases; junction bases not matched to a gene: 10. CDR3 sequence reads: CASSRNRGSGGELFF. DNA of the CDR3: TGTGCCAGCAGTCGGAACAGGGGTAGTGGCGGGGAGCTGTTTTTT.

This clonotype showed up many times. CDR3 in amino acids: CASSWGGTYEQYF. The CDR3 DNA sequence: TGTGCCAGCAGTTGGGGCGGTACCTACGAGCAGTACTTC. The rearrangement uses TRBV2 and TRBJ2-7; D is possibly TRBD1 (5 bases). Germline values: CDR1 SNHLY, CDR2 FYNNEI. V was clipped by 5 bases and J by 2 bases, with 10 bases between them. This CDR3 contains 13 residues.